This TCR beta chain was found in a study of identical twins. The sample holds many counts of this clonotype. Antigen: not known. V lost 6 bases and J lost 0, with 10 bases in between. Per germline, CDR1 ENHRY and CDR2 SYGVKD. The CDR3 runs to 14 residues. Findings of the study overall: An excess of low generation probability was shown by twin-shared out-of-frame alpha sequences. Out-of-frame TCR alpha sharing in monozygotic twins exceeded recombination model predictions.

TCRdb reprocessed the 5' RACE reads with MiXCR, giving one entry per CDR3 protein. The top ten clones hold around 2% of a sample with 640,000 or so distinct CDR3 sequences, around 6% of them seen once. The donors were all healthy and Caucasian. What was sequenced was naive T cells sorted from blood. The TCR originated in a man aged 18 to 35 in good health. V and J are TRBV10-3 and TRBJ2-3; possible D gene TRBD1, 6 bases. CDR3 residues: CAIREQGSTDTQYF. CDR3 nucleotides: TGTGCCATCAGAGAACAGGGTAGCACAGATACGCAGTATTTT.